A single sample gave rise to the 25 T cell receptor beta chains below, sequenced in a study of blood T cell repertoires in COVID-19. The table came from immunoSEQ multiplex PCR; TCRdb's copy has only in-frame clones and leaves some out. This sample has approximately 170,000 clones, with over 80% found just once. The source material was peripheral blood. These receptors were taken from a woman older than 75 with COVID-19, enrolled during active disease.

The gene calls are TRBV5-1 and TRBJ1-6, with D unresolved. With 1 base removed from V and 5 bases from J, the gap between germline ends came to 7 bases. Germline-derived CDR1 and CDR2 are SGHRS and YFSETQ. The CDR3 loop spans 14 amino acids. The CDR3 bases are TGCGCCAGCAGCTTGATGTCAGATAATTCACCCCTCCACTTT. Its protein is CASSLMSDNSPLHF. The entire variable domain, with the rest obtained from reference TRBV5-1 and TRBJ1-6, is as follows: KAGVTQTPRYLIKTRGQQVTLSCSPISGHRSVSWYQQTPGQGLQFLFEYFSETQRNKGNFPGRFSGRQFSNSRSEMNVSTLELGDSALYLCASSLMSDNSPLHFGNGTRLTVT.

The genes are TRBV7-6 and TRBJ1-1; 8 positions agree with TRBD1. Germline V CDR1 and CDR2: SGHVS, FNYEAQ. V was clipped by 3 bases and J by 11 bases; unmatched bases: 11. CDR3 length equals 14 residues. The CDR3 sequence: CASSLTGAGGGAFF. CDR3 nucleotides: TGTGCCAGCAGCTTGACAGGGGCCGGCGGTGGGGCTTTCTTT. Combining the CDR3 with reference TRBV7-6 and TRBJ1-1 gives the whole variable domain GAGVSQSPRYKVTKRGQDVALRCDPISGHVSLYWYRQALGQGPEFLTYFNYEAQQDKSGLPNDRFSAERPEGSISTLTIQRTEQRDSAMYRCASSLTGAGGGAFFGQGTRLTVV.

The gene calls are TRBV7-8 and TRBJ1-4; D not certain. V lost 10 bases and J 0 bases, leaving 9 bases between the germline ends. The CDR3 covers 13 residues. Germline-derived CDR1 and CDR2 are SGHVS and FQNEAQ. This chain's CDR3 is CATATSTNEKLFF. DNA of the CDR3: TGTGCCACCGCGACTTCAACTAATGAAAAACTGTTTTTT.

V is TRBV9 and J is TRBJ2-7; weak D call: TRBD1 (5 bases). The germline gives CDR1 SGDLS, CDR2 YYNGEE. Trimming stripped 0 bases from V and 3 bases from J, with 10 bases between. This CDR3 has 14 residues. CDR3: CASSVEGRGYEQYF. The CDR3 DNA is TGTGCCAGCAGCGTAGAGGGAAGGGGCTACGAGCAGTACTTC.

This chain links TRBV7-2 with TRBJ2-7; D is possibly TRBD2 (5 bases). V was trimmed by 0 bases and J by 2 bases, leaving 11 bases between them. Germline V gene lookup returns CDR1 SGHTA and CDR2 FQGNSA. The CDR3 runs 15 residues. The CDR3 is CASSLASSSTYEQYF. The CDR3 nucleotides read TGTGCCAGCAGCTTAGCTTCTAGCAGCACCTACGAGCAGTACTTC.

The chain combines TRBV28 with TRBJ1-5; D is undetermined. The germline V and J ends were trimmed by 5 bases and 2 bases, with 10 bases remaining between them. This CDR3 has 14 amino acids. The germline gives CDR1 MDHEN, CDR2 SYDVKM. The CDR3 DNA sequence: TGTGCCAGCAGTCCTCAATCGGGCAATCAGCCCCAGCATTTT. Its translation is CASSPQSGNQPQHF.

This rearrangement joins TRBV5-4 to TRBJ2-7, with D perhaps TRBD2 (6 bases). The CDR3 totals 15 residues. Germline CDR1 and CDR2: SGHNT and YYREEE (reference sequence). V shed 0 bases and J shed 2 bases, with 12 bases lying between them. CDR3 loop: CASSLGVAEAYEQYF. The CDR3 nucleotides are TGTGCCAGCAGCTTGGGGGTAGCGGAGGCCTACGAGCAGTACTTC.

This chain connects TRBV6-6 to TRBJ2-7, with TRBD1 as a possible D gene (5 bases). The germline V gene has CDR1 MNHNY and CDR2 SVGAGI (reference sequence). The CDR3 covers 14 residues. With 5 bases removed from V and 3 bases from J, the gap between germline ends came to 14 bases. CDR3 coding DNA: TGTGCCAGCAGTCTTGACAGCCACCGCTACGAGCAGTACTTC. It yields the protein CASSLDSHRYEQYF.

The chain recombines TRBV27 with TRBJ1-4; D may be TRBD1 (6 bases). Per germline, CDR1 MNHEY and CDR2 SMNVEV (reference sequence). With 6 bases removed from V and 7 bases from J, the gap between germline ends came to 12 bases. CDR3 size: 13 residues. CDR3 bases: TGTGCCAGCAGCAGGGGCTGGGGTGAAAAACTGTTTTTT. The encoded protein is CASSRGWGEKLFF.

V gene TRBV9 combines with J gene TRBJ2-7; a possible D gene is TRBD2 (6 bases). This CDR3 is 13 amino acids long. The germline V and J ends were trimmed by 4 bases and 6 bases, with 14 bases remaining between them. Germline V gene data show CDR1 as SGDLS and CDR2 as YYNGEE. CDR3 loop: CASSRGSLFEQYF. The CDR3 DNA sequence: TGTGCCAGCAGCCGGGGGAGCCTCTTCGAGCAGTACTTC.

The chain is built from TRBV11-2 and TRBJ2-1; 7 nucleotides match TRBD2. Looked up from germline, CDR1 is SGHAT and CDR2 is FQNNGV. Trimming took 5 bases from V and 1 from J; bases not matched to a gene: 5. The CDR3 totals 15 residues. CDR3 nucleotide sequence: TGTGCCAGCAGCGTACAGCGGGGTTCCTACAATGAGCAGTTCTTC. It codes for CASSVQRGSYNEQFF. Together with reference TRBV11-2 and TRBJ2-1, the CDR3 gives the full variable domain: EAGVAQSPRYKIIEKRQSVAFWCNPISGHATLYWYQQILGQGPKLLIQFQNNGVVDDSQLPKDRFSAERLKGVDSTLKIQPAKLEDSAVYLCASSVQRGSYNEQFFGPGTRLTVL.

This rearrangement joins TRBV12-3 or TRBV12-4 to TRBJ1-4; D uncertain. This CDR3 is built from 12 residues. Trimming removed 4 bases at V and 11 bases at J, with 11 bases between. Here the CDR3 reads CASSSRIQKLFF. CDR3 nucleotide sequence: TGTGCCAGCAGTTCCCGTATACAGAAACTGTTTTTT.

The gene calls are TRBV9 and TRBJ2-2, with D maybe TRBD2 (7 bases). Between the trimmed V and J ends, which lost 2 bases and 3 bases, there was a span of 11 bases. The CDR3 is 15 residues long. The germline V gene encodes CDR1 SGDLS and CDR2 YYNGEE. The CDR3 region has the DNA TGTGCCAGCAGCGTTTCGGGGGGCGACACCGGGGAGCTGTTTTTT. As protein: CASSVSGGDTGELFF.

This chain links TRBV18 with TRBJ1-2; TRBD1 aligns across 9 bases. V dropped 2 bases and J dropped 8; count of bases not matched to a gene: 15. The CDR3 is 17 residues long. Germline values: CDR1 KGHSH, CDR2 LQKENI. The CDR3 reads CASSPSAGTGRSSGYTF. The CDR3 bases are TGTGCCAGCTCACCATCAGCCGGGACAGGGAGATCCTCCGGCTACACCTTC.

V usage is TRBV6-5 and J usage is TRBJ1-1; no clear D gene. The CDR3 sequence is 13 residues long. V was pared by 7 bases and J by 1 base, with 10 bases between. CDR1 is MNHEY, CDR2 SVGAGI, per germline. The CDR3 DNA reads as TGTGCCAGCATTATCGCCGGGAACACTGAAGCTTTCTTT. Residues: CASIIAGNTEAFF.

The chain employs TRBV19 and TRBJ2-3; possibly TRBD2 for D (5 bases). Germline V gene lookup returns CDR1 LNHDA and CDR2 SQIVND (reference sequence). CDR3 length: 13 amino acids. This chain's CDR3 is CGSGFSSTDTQYF. CDR3 nucleotide sequence: TGTGGCTCGGGGTTCTCTAGCACAGATACGCAGTATTTT.

In its sample, this clone was seen once. This chain connects TRBV6-1 to TRBJ1-2, with TRBD1 identical over 8 bases. Trimming cost V 3 bases and J 4 bases; bases outside gene matches: 7. This CDR3 has 15 amino acids. CDR1 and CDR2 (germline): MNHNS, SASEGT. The CDR3 nucleotides are TGTGCCAGCAGTGATTGGGGACAGGCGACCTATGGCTACACCTTC. This codes for CASSDWGQATYGYTF.

The chain employs TRBV12-5 and TRBJ2-5; 12 bases fit TRBD2. Germline assignment: CDR1 LGHNT and CDR2 FRNRAP. The V and J ends lost 5 bases and 2 bases, in that order; junction bases with no gene match: 3. CDR3 length: 15 amino acids. The CDR3 sequence is CASGGLAGPQETQYF. The DNA of the CDR3 is TGTGCTAGTGGTGGACTAGCGGGACCTCAAGAGACCCAGTACTTC. The full variable domain, rest sourced from reference TRBV12-5 and TRBJ2-5, is DARVTQTPRHKVTEMGQEVTMRCQPILGHNTVFWYRQTMMQGLELLAYFRNRAPLDDSGMPKDRFSAEMPDATLATLKIQPSEPRDSAVYFCASGGLAGPQETQYFGPGTRLLVL.

CDR3 residues: CASSPDRNQPQHF. CDR3 nucleotide sequence: TGTGCCAGTAGTCCGGACAGAAATCAGCCCCAGCATTTT. This chain links TRBV19 with TRBJ1-5, with D perhaps TRBD1 (6 bases). CDR3 size: 13 residues. The V and J ends lost 5 bases and 4 bases respectively, with 9 bases between them. Germline assignment: CDR1 LNHDA and CDR2 SQIVND (reference sequence).

CDR3 amino acids: CASSEARIGAGSPLHF. The CDR3 DNA reads TGTGCCAGCAGTGAAGCGAGGATAGGTGCTGGGTCACCCCTCCACTTT. The chain has TRBV6-1 and TRBJ1-6; D is undetermined. V lost 0 bases to trimming and J lost 10 bases, with 16 bases between them. Per the germline V gene, CDR1 is MNHNS and CDR2 is SASEGT. CDR3 size: 16 residues.

This clone was seen ten or more times. An end of the junction differs from the germline gene, which may be a read error. CDR3 protein: CASSQEGGKQPQHF. CDR3 sequence (DNA): TGTGCCAGCAGTCAGGAAGGGGGCAAACAGCCCCAGCATTTT. J is TRBJ1-5 and V is TRBV2; 7 positions agree with TRBD1. The CDR3 contains 14 residues. The germline CDR1 and CDR2 sequences are SNHLY and FYNNEI.

CDR3 in amino acids: CASHSLRVANEKLFF. The DNA for the CDR3 is TGTGCCAGCCATTCCCTCAGGGTCGCTAATGAAAAACTGTTTTTT. This rearrangement joins TRBV6-5 to TRBJ1-4, with D tentatively TRBD1 (5 bases). V lost 8 bases to trimming and J lost 3 bases, with 16 bases between them. Germline-derived CDR1 and CDR2 are MNHEY and SVGAGI. CDR3 length: 15 amino acids.

The genes are TRBV19 and TRBJ1-6, with D possibly matching TRBD1 (6 bases). CDR1 is LNHDA, CDR2 SQIVND, per germline (reference sequence). V was trimmed by 7 bases and J by 7 bases, leaving 14 bases between them. The CDR3 loop spans 14 amino acids. CDR3 region: CASTTGLGNSPLHF. CDR3 nucleotide sequence: TGTGCCAGTACCACAGGGTTGGGGAATTCACCCCTCCACTTT. The whole variable domain, remainder taken from reference TRBV19 and TRBJ1-6, is DGGITQSPKYLFRKEGQNVTLSCEQNLNHDAMYWYRQDPGQGLRLIYYSQIVNDFQKGDIAEGYSVSREKKESFPLTVTSAQKNPTAFYLCASTTGLGNSPLHFGNGTRLTVT.

CDR3 sequence reads: CASSLSVSEVQETQYF. The CDR3 nucleotides read TGTGCCAGCAGCCTTTCGGTTTCAGAGGTCCAAGAGACCCAGTACTTC. This chain links TRBV7-3 with TRBJ2-5; D call uncertain. The CDR3 is 16 residues long. Trimming pared 5 bases from V and 1 base from J, leaving 17 bases between. The germline CDR1 and CDR2 sequences are SGHTA and FQGTGA.

The genes are TRBV7-9 and TRBJ1-2; D ambiguous. V gave up 1 base and J gave up 3 bases, with 9 bases separating them. The CDR3 length is 14 residues. The V gene's germline CDR1 is SEHNR and CDR2 FQNEAQ (reference sequence). This chain's CDR3 is CASSLVPDYYGYTF. In DNA, the CDR3 is TGTGCCAGCAGCTTAGTACCCGACTACTATGGCTACACCTTC.